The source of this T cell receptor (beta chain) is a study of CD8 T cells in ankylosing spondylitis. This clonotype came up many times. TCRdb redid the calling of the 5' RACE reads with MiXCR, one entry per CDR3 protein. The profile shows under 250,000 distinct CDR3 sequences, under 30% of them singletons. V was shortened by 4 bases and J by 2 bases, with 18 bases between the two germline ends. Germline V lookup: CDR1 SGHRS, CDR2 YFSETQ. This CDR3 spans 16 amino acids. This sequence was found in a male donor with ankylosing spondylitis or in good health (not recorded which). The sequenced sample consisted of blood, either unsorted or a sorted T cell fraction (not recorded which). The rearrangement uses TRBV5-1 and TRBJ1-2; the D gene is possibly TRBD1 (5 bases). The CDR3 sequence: CASSLDWGVPNYGYTF. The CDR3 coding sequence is TGCGCCAGCAGCCTCGACTGGGGGGTCCCCAACTATGGCTACACCTTC.